A selection of T cell receptor beta chains follows, all from one sample in a study of blood T cell repertoires in COVID-19. Clones were sequenced by immunoSEQ multiplex PCR, and TCRdb holds only the in-frame ones, with some missing. The table shows over 110,000 clones, with approximately 81% occurring only once. Sequencing was done on a sample of peripheral blood. All receptors come from a human donor in a cohort sampled during active COVID-19. Both conserved end residues are part of each CDR3. The D gene is left open where the match is weak. The size of a clone is reported for some rows only, either as once, few or many, or as a class for expanded clones.

J gene: TRBJ2-7
V gene: TRBV18
D gene: -
CDR3 length: 15
clone size: -
CDR3 protein: CASSPRASNNYEQYF
CDR3 DNA: TGTGCCAGCTCACCACGGGCCTCGAACAACTACGAGCAGTACTTC

J gene: TRBJ2-2
V gene: TRBV5-4
D gene: TRBD1
CDR3 length: 17
clone size: -
CDR3 protein: CASSSNKGQENTGELFF
CDR3 DNA: TGTGCCAGCAGCTCCAACAAAGGACAGGAAAACACCGGGGAGCTGTTTTTT

J gene: TRBJ1-2
V gene: TRBV7-9
D gene: TRBD1
CDR3 length: 14
clone size: -
CDR3 protein: CASSPGQGVNWCTF
CDR3 DNA: TGTGCCAGCAGCCCGGGACAGGGGGTTAATTGGTGCACCTTC

J gene: TRBJ1-2
V gene: TRBV14
D gene: TRBD1
CDR3 length: 15
clone size: -
CDR3 protein: CASSRLGQGYFGYTF
CDR3 DNA: TGTGCCAGCAGCCGTTTGGGACAGGGGTATTTCGGCTACACCTTC

J gene: TRBJ1-1
V gene: TRBV7-3
D gene: -
CDR3 length: 15
clone size: -
CDR3 protein: CASSLTLDPNTEAFF
CDR3 DNA: TGTGCCAGCAGCTTAACCCTAGACCCGAACACTGAAGCTTTCTTT

J gene: TRBJ2-1
V gene: TRBV6-6
D gene: TRBD2
CDR3 length: 16
clone size: -
CDR3 protein: CASSYPLAGQDNEQFF
CDR3 DNA: TGTGCCAGCAGTTACCCACTAGCGGGACAGGACAATGAGCAGTTCTTC

J gene: TRBJ2-3
V gene: TRBV7-2
D gene: -
CDR3 length: 16
clone size: -
CDR3 protein: CASKTYWGRPTDTQYF
CDR3 DNA: TGTGCCAGCAAAACTTACTGGGGGCGCCCCACAGATACGCAGTATTTT

J gene: TRBJ2-3
V gene: TRBV6-5
D gene: -
CDR3 length: 15
clone size: -
CDR3 protein: CASCNLHPSQDTQYF
CDR3 DNA: TGTGCCAGCTGCAACCTGCACCCGAGTCAAGATACGCAGTATTTT

J gene: TRBJ1-2
V gene: TRBV2
D gene: -
CDR3 length: 15
clone size: -
CDR3 protein: CASRKPDTKNYGYTF
CDR3 DNA: TGTGCCAGCAGAAAGCCGGACACAAAAAACTATGGCTACACCTTC

J gene: TRBJ2-7
V gene: TRBV29-1
D gene: TRBD2
CDR3 length: 13
clone size: -
CDR3 protein: CSVRTSGAGEQYF
CDR3 DNA: TGCAGCGTTCGGACTAGCGGGGCCGGCGAGCAGTACTTC

J gene: TRBJ2-7
V gene: TRBV10-3
D gene: TRBD2
CDR3 length: 15
clone size: -
CDR3 protein: CAISGATSGSYEQYF
CDR3 DNA: TGTGCCATCAGTGGAGCGACTAGCGGGAGTTACGAGCAGTACTTC

J gene: TRBJ1-2
V gene: TRBV7-3
D gene: TRBD1
CDR3 length: 15
clone size: -
CDR3 protein: CASSPGQGAQYGYTF
CDR3 DNA: TGTGCCAGCAGCCCTGGACAGGGTGCGCAATATGGCTACACCTTC

J gene: TRBJ2-7
V gene: TRBV5-1
D gene: TRBD2
CDR3 length: 15
clone size: -
CDR3 protein: CASSFSAGERYEQYF
CDR3 DNA: TGCGCCAGCAGCTTCTCAGCGGGAGAACGATACGAGCAGTACTTC

J gene: TRBJ2-7
V gene: TRBV7-2
D gene: -
CDR3 length: 15
clone size: -
CDR3 protein: CASSLGRAEVYEQYF
CDR3 DNA: TGTGCCAGCAGCTTAGGACGGGCGGAGGTTTACGAGCAGTACTTC

J gene: TRBJ2-1
V gene: TRBV2
D gene: -
CDR3 length: 16
clone size: -
CDR3 protein: CASHPVGEVSYNEQFF
CDR3 DNA: TGTGCCAGCCACCCTGTGGGGGAGGTCTCCTACAATGAGCAGTTCTTC

J gene: TRBJ2-5
V gene: TRBV19
D gene: -
CDR3 length: 13
clone size: -
CDR3 protein: CASSSDRMETQYF
CDR3 DNA: TGTGCCAGTAGTAGCGACAGAATGGAGACCCAGTACTTC

J gene: TRBJ2-7
V gene: TRBV11-3
D gene: TRBD1
CDR3 length: 20
clone size: -
CDR3 protein: CASSLEWGRGTIPNSYEQYF
CDR3 DNA: TGTGCCAGCAGCTTAGAGTGGGGCAGGGGGACAATACCAAACTCCTACGAGCAGTACTTC

J gene: TRBJ2-7
V gene: TRBV18
D gene: -
CDR3 length: 15
clone size: -
CDR3 protein: CASSGLSQPRDEQYF
CDR3 DNA: TGTGCCAGCTCAGGCCTGAGCCAACCGAGGGACGAGCAGTACTTC

J gene: TRBJ1-1
V gene: TRBV12-3/TRBV12-4
D gene: -
CDR3 length: 13
clone size: -
CDR3 protein: CASTQNGGLAAFF
CDR3 DNA: TGTGCCAGTACACAAAACGGGGGTTTAGCGGCTTTCTTT

J gene: TRBJ2-2
V gene: TRBV5-1
D gene: TRBD1
CDR3 length: 16
clone size: -
CDR3 protein: CASSLGQGRISGELFF
CDR3 DNA: TGCGCCAGCAGCTTGGGACAGGGGAGGATTTCCGGGGAGCTGTTTTTT

J gene: TRBJ2-2
V gene: TRBV29-1
D gene: -
CDR3 length: 15
clone size: once
CDR3 protein: CSVVGGGAGTGELFF
CDR3 DNA: TGCAGCGTTGTAGGGGGAGGGGCGGGCACCGGGGAGCTGTTTTTT

J gene: TRBJ2-1
V gene: TRBV7-9
D gene: TRBD2
CDR3 length: 19
clone size: -
CDR3 protein: CASSLGLGVAGASYNEQFF
CDR3 DNA: TGTGCCAGCAGCTTAGGCCTCGGGGTAGCGGGAGCGTCCTACAATGAGCAGTTCTTC

J gene: TRBJ2-2
V gene: TRBV7-2
D gene: -
CDR3 length: 15
clone size: -
CDR3 protein: CASSLAQGGTGELFF
CDR3 DNA: TGTGCCAGCAGCTTAGCCCAGGGTGGCACCGGGGAGCTGTTTTTT

J gene: TRBJ2-7
V gene: TRBV6-6
D gene: TRBD1
CDR3 length: 15
clone size: -
CDR3 protein: CASISGQGPSYEQYF
CDR3 DNA: TGTGCCAGCATTTCGGGACAGGGGCCCTCCTACGAGCAGTACTTC

J gene: TRBJ2-1
V gene: TRBV4-3
D gene: -
CDR3 length: 16
clone size: once
CDR3 protein: CASSQDRLGSYNEQFF
CDR3 DNA: TGCGCCAGCAGCCAAGATAGGCTAGGCTCCTACAATGAGCAGTTCTTC

J gene: TRBJ2-7
V gene: TRBV7-2
D gene: -
CDR3 length: 16
clone size: -
CDR3 protein: CASSLSGGGGGYEQYF
CDR3 DNA: TGTGCCAGCAGCTTATCCGGGGGTGGGGGAGGCTACGAGCAGTACTTC

J gene: TRBJ2-1
V gene: TRBV13
D gene: TRBD1
CDR3 length: 16
clone size: -
CDR3 protein: CASSFPGQGSYNEQFF
CDR3 DNA: TGTGCCAGCAGCTTTCCCGGACAGGGCTCCTACAATGAGCAGTTCTTC

J gene: TRBJ2-1
V gene: TRBV15
D gene: -
CDR3 length: 18
clone size: -
CDR3 protein: CATLGLPGEESSYNEQFF
CDR3 DNA: TGTGCCACTCTAGGTTTACCGGGGGAGGAGAGCTCCTACAATGAGCAGTTCTTC

J gene: TRBJ1-2
V gene: TRBV11-2
D gene: -
CDR3 length: 15
clone size: -
CDR3 protein: CASSSSGGADYGYTF
CDR3 DNA: TGTGCCAGCAGCTCCTCGGGGGGCGCGGACTATGGCTACACCTTC

J gene: TRBJ2-7
V gene: TRBV6-5
D gene: -
CDR3 length: 13
clone size: -
CDR3 protein: CASNQPGSNEQYF
CDR3 DNA: TGTGCCAGCAACCAACCAGGGTCTAACGAGCAGTACTTC

J gene: TRBJ1-3
V gene: TRBV5-1
D gene: TRBD1
CDR3 length: 16
clone size: -
CDR3 protein: CASSTIPGQGGNTIYF
CDR3 DNA: TGCGCCAGCAGTACGATTCCGGGACAGGGTGGAAACACCATATATTTT

J gene: TRBJ1-4
V gene: TRBV6-2/TRBV6-3
D gene: TRBD1
CDR3 length: 16
clone size: -
CDR3 protein: CASSSGTGATNEKLFF
CDR3 DNA: TGTGCCAGCAGTTCCGGGACAGGGGCAACTAATGAAAAACTGTTTTTT

J gene: TRBJ1-1
V gene: TRBV15
D gene: TRBD1
CDR3 length: 13
clone size: -
CDR3 protein: CATSDRENTEAFF
CDR3 DNA: TGTGCCACCAGCGACAGGGAGAACACTGAAGCTTTCTTT

J gene: TRBJ1-5
V gene: TRBV12-3/TRBV12-4
D gene: -
CDR3 length: 13
clone size: -
CDR3 protein: CASTPEGNQPQHF
CDR3 DNA: TGTGCCAGCACCCCAGAGGGCAATCAGCCCCAGCATTTT

J gene: TRBJ1-2
V gene: TRBV2
D gene: TRBD1
CDR3 length: 14
clone size: medium-sized
CDR3 protein: CASKQGANNYGYTF
CDR3 DNA: TGTGCCAGCAAGCAGGGGGCGAACAACTATGGCTACACCTTC

J gene: TRBJ2-7
V gene: TRBV20-1
D gene: TRBD2
CDR3 length: 15
clone size: -
CDR3 protein: CSASEPLAGVDEQYF
CDR3 DNA: TGCAGTGCTAGTGAGCCCCTAGCGGGAGTTGATGAGCAGTACTTC

J gene: TRBJ2-1
V gene: TRBV6-5
D gene: TRBD1
CDR3 length: 16
clone size: few
CDR3 protein: CASSLTDRVDYNEQFF
CDR3 DNA: TGTGCCAGCAGTTTAACTGACAGGGTCGATTACAATGAGCAGTTCTTC

J gene: TRBJ1-3
V gene: TRBV21-1
D gene: -
CDR3 length: 17
clone size: once
CDR3 protein: CASSKEAREGSGNTIYF
CDR3 DNA: TGTGCCAGCAGCAAAGAGGCCAGGGAAGGCTCTGGAAACACCATATATTTT

J gene: TRBJ2-2
V gene: TRBV15
D gene: TRBD2
CDR3 length: 17
clone size: few
CDR3 protein: CATSRDRSSGETGELFF
CDR3 DNA: TGTGCCACCAGCAGAGATCGTTCTAGCGGGGAGACTGGGGAGCTGTTTTTT

J gene: TRBJ1-2
V gene: TRBV28
D gene: -
CDR3 length: 13
clone size: -
CDR3 protein: CASSLAVGYGYTF
CDR3 DNA: TGTGCCAGCAGTTTAGCCGTCGGCTATGGCTACACCTTC

J gene: TRBJ2-7
V gene: TRBV28
D gene: TRBD2
CDR3 length: 16
clone size: -
CDR3 protein: CASSSWTSGRFYEQYF
CDR3 DNA: TGTGCCAGCAGTTCCTGGACTAGCGGGAGGTTCTACGAGCAGTACTTC

J gene: TRBJ2-7
V gene: TRBV6-5
D gene: -
CDR3 length: 14
clone size: -
CDR3 protein: CATIRDTASYEQYF
CDR3 DNA: TGTGCCACCATTCGGGACACGGCCTCCTACGAGCAGTACTTC

J gene: TRBJ2-7
V gene: TRBV5-4
D gene: -
CDR3 length: 13
clone size: -
CDR3 protein: CASSLAPPGEQYF
CDR3 DNA: TGTGCCAGCAGCTTGGCTCCCCCCGGCGAGCAGTACTTC

J gene: TRBJ2-1
V gene: TRBV7-9
D gene: TRBD2
CDR3 length: 15
clone size: -
CDR3 protein: CASSPGGSSYNEQFF
CDR3 DNA: TGTGCCAGCAGCCCCGGGGGGAGCTCCTACAATGAGCAGTTCTTC

J gene: TRBJ2-3
V gene: TRBV25-1
D gene: -
CDR3 length: 17
clone size: once
CDR3 protein: CASRPLLGAENTDTQYF
CDR3 DNA: TGTGCCAGCCGCCCTTTACTTGGAGCGGAGAACACAGATACGCAGTATTTT

J gene: TRBJ2-7
V gene: TRBV19
D gene: -
CDR3 length: 13
clone size: -
CDR3 protein: CASSIPGWNEQYF
CDR3 DNA: TGTGCCAGTAGTATCCCAGGGTGGAACGAGCAGTACTTC

J gene: TRBJ2-5
V gene: TRBV29-1
D gene: TRBD2
CDR3 length: 12
clone size: -
CDR3 protein: CSVGGRGETQYF
CDR3 DNA: TGCAGCGTTGGCGGGAGAGGGGAGACCCAGTACTTC

J gene: TRBJ1-2
V gene: TRBV7-9
D gene: -
CDR3 length: 13
clone size: few
CDR3 protein: CASSLAGGVGYTF
CDR3 DNA: TGTGCCAGCAGCTTAGCGGGAGGGGTCGGCTACACCTTC

J gene: TRBJ2-7
V gene: TRBV29-1
D gene: TRBD2
CDR3 length: 13
clone size: few
CDR3 protein: CSFRGEKIYEQYF
CDR3 DNA: TGCAGCTTCCGGGGGGAAAAAATCTACGAGCAGTACTTC

J gene: TRBJ2-3
V gene: TRBV24-1
D gene: TRBD2
CDR3 length: 16
clone size: -
CDR3 protein: CATSDLPSGGIDTQYF
CDR3 DNA: TGTGCCACCAGTGATTTGCCCAGCGGGGGCATCGATACGCAGTATTTT